These 21 T cell receptor beta chains were sequenced from one sample in a study of blood T cell repertoires in COVID-19. Libraries were prepared by immunoSEQ multiplex PCR; TCRdb keeps only in-frame clonotypes and omits some of them. The sample shows roughly 180,000 clones, over 70% of them seen only once. The sample consisted of PBMCs or T cells enriched from blood (not recorded which). The receptor source for this set is a woman in her forties with acute COVID-19.

This clone was detected only a few times. At one end the junction does not follow the germline gene, possibly because of a read error. The J gene is TRBJ1-2, the V gene TRBV2, with TRBD1 matching 7 bases. Germline CDR1 is SNHLY and CDR2 is FYNNEI. This CDR3 is 12 amino acids long. The CDR3 spells CASSVTDRASAF. The CDR3 region has the DNA TGTGCCAGCAGTGTAACTGACAGGGCGTCGGCCTTC.

The V and J genes are TRBV5-6 and TRBJ2-7; D may be TRBD2 (7 bases). The V gene lost 6 bases and the J gene lost 3 bases, with 25 bases spanning the gap. This CDR3 contains 17 residues. The germline V gene encodes CDR1 SGHDT and CDR2 YYEEEE. Written as DNA, the CDR3 is TGTGCCAGCACCTCCTGGGGGGGGGCAAGCCCTATCTACGAGCAGTACTTC. It yields the protein CASTSWGGASPIYEQYF.

The J gene is TRBJ2-1, the V gene TRBV7-2, with a weak D call TRBD2 (6 bases). Per germline, CDR1 SGHTA and CDR2 FQGNSA. This CDR3 has 16 residues. V lost 6 bases, J lost 7 bases, and 22 bases lay in between. The CDR3 DNA reads TGTGCCAGCAGGTCCCTGACCGGGAGTAGGTGGAATGAGCAGTTCTTC. It translates to CASRSLTGSRWNEQFF.

The genes are TRBV10-3 and TRBJ1-1; TRBD1 is a possible D gene (5 bases). V was cut by 7 bases and J by 2 bases, with 17 bases left in between. The CDR3 loop spans 15 amino acids. CDR1 and CDR2 (germline): ENHRY, SYGVKD. The CDR3, as DNA: TGTGCCATCACCCCGAGACAGACTTTAAACACTGAAGCTTTCTTT. It encodes CAITPRQTLNTEAFF.

In its sample, this clone was seen once. This rearrangement joins TRBV14 to TRBJ2-3, with TRBD2 matching 10 bases. V shed 4 bases and J 4 bases; nucleotides not matched to a gene: 11. This CDR3 is 17 amino acids long. CDR1 and CDR2 (germline): SGHDN, FVKESK. The CDR3 region is CASSPKRTSGNSDTQYF. The CDR3 nucleotides read TGTGCCAGCAGCCCCAAGAGAACTAGCGGGAATTCAGATACGCAGTATTTT.

This rearrangement joins TRBV6-5 to TRBJ2-5; the D gene is possibly TRBD1 (6 bases). V was pared by 2 bases and J by 4 bases, with 8 bases between. The CDR3 extends over 13 amino acids. The V gene's germline CDR1 is MNHEY and CDR2 SVGAGI. CDR3 bases: TGTGCCAGCAGTTACGGACAGAGAGAGACCCAGTACTTC. It encodes CASSYGQRETQYF.

The chain uses TRBV24-1 and TRBJ2-1; TRBD2 matches at 11 bases. The CDR3 has 16 amino acids. CDR1 and CDR2 (germline): KGHDR, SFDVKD. The V gene end was trimmed by 7 bases and the J gene end by 8 bases; junction bases not matched to a gene: 12. As DNA, the CDR3 is TGTGCCACCAGCCCAGGGACTAGCGGCTATTCCGATGAGCAGTTCTTC. It codes for CATSPGTSGYSDEQFF.

J is TRBJ1-1 and V is TRBV3-1 (or the pseudogene TRBV3-2); D is unclear. Per germline, CDR1 LGHDT and CDR2 YNNKEL (reference sequence). The CDR3 length is 12 residues. With 3 bases removed from V and 4 bases from J, the gap between germline ends came to 6 bases. The DNA for the CDR3 is TGTGCCAGCAGCCACCGAGGCACTGAAGCTTTCTTT. It yields the protein CASSHRGTEAFF.

The chain has TRBV4-2 and TRBJ2-7; D is unresolved. There are 15 residues in the CDR3. Germline CDR1 is LGHNA and CDR2 is YNFKEQ. V lost 0 bases and J 2 bases, leaving 11 bases between the germline ends. The CDR3 sequence is CASSQESSGTYEQYF. For the CDR3, the DNA is TGTGCCAGCAGCCAAGAGTCTAGTGGTACCTACGAGCAGTACTTC.

V is TRBV11-2 and J is TRBJ1-2; 7 bases map to TRBD1. The V and J ends lost 5 bases and 8 bases, in that order; junction bases with no gene match: 8. Per germline, CDR1 SGHAT and CDR2 FQNNGV. This CDR3 comprises 13 residues. This CDR3 reads CASSARDSYGYTF. CDR3 in DNA: TGTGCCAGCAGCGCCAGGGACAGTTACGGCTACACCTTC.

The rearrangement links TRBV6-1 to TRBJ2-1, with D possibly matching TRBD1 (5 bases). Per the germline V gene, CDR1 is MNHNS and CDR2 is SASEGT. Trimming stripped 1 base from V and 15 bases from J, with 16 bases between. This CDR3 is 13 amino acids long. The CDR3 protein is CASSEDPRTRRFF. CDR3 nucleotide sequence: TGTGCCAGCAGTGAAGACCCCAGGACAAGACGGTTCTTC.

This clone has just one count. The chain combines TRBV4-1 with TRBJ2-7; D is possibly TRBD2 (5 bases). The CDR3 loop spans 14 amino acids. Germline loops: CDR1 MGHRA, CDR2 YSYEKL. Trimming removed 1 base at V and 4 bases at J, with 11 bases between. The CDR3 reads CASSQAATGYEQYF. The CDR3, as DNA: TGCGCCAGCAGCCAAGCCGCGACGGGGTACGAGCAGTACTTC.

The chain carries TRBV5-1 and TRBJ2-1, with 15 bases lining up with TRBD2. The CDR3 has 15 residues. CDR1 is SGHRS and CDR2 is YFSETQ in the germline V gene. The ends lost 4 bases at V and 7 bases at J; junction bases unmatched: 3. The CDR3 spells CASSTGLAGGNEQFF. CDR3 coding DNA: TGCGCCAGCAGCACTGGACTAGCGGGAGGGAATGAGCAGTTCTTC. Complete variable domain (other parts from reference TRBV5-1 and TRBJ2-1): KAGVTQTPRYLIKTRGQQVTLSCSPISGHRSVSWYQQTPGQGLQFLFEYFSETQRNKGNFPGRFSGRQFSNSRSEMNVSTLELGDSALYLCASSTGLAGGNEQFFGPGTRLTVL.

V usage is TRBV12-5 and J usage is TRBJ1-4; 10 bases map to TRBD1. The germline gives CDR1 LGHNT, CDR2 FRNRAP. The CDR3 is 15 amino acids. The J segment lost 5 bases and the V segment lost 1 base, leaving 1 base of the junction unmatched. The CDR3: CASGLGTGGNEKLFF. The CDR3 DNA reads TGTGCTAGTGGTTTGGGGACAGGGGGGAATGAAAAACTGTTTTTT.

The table lists this clone with a few counts. The CDR3 reads CASGPTIAPGLDPYEQYF. CDR3 in DNA: TGCGCCAGCGGCCCAACCATCGCACCAGGCCTCGATCCCTACGAGCAGTACTTC. This chain links TRBV23-1 with TRBJ2-7, with no clear D. TRBV23-1 carries the ORF label, with uncertain function. The CDR3 runs to 18 residues. V was clipped by 8 bases and J by 2 bases, with 28 bases between them.

This clone was seen repeatedly, ten times or more. The rearrangement joins TRBV5-1 to TRBJ2-6; 8 nucleotides agree with TRBD1. Germline V gene lookup returns CDR1 SGHRS and CDR2 YFSETQ. J was trimmed by 4 bases and V by 0 bases; bases with no gene match: 6. CDR3 size: 17 residues. Here the CDR3 DNA reads TGCGCCAGCAGCTTGGGTCAGGGGGCGCAAGGGGCCAACGTCCTGACTTTC. Its translation: CASSLGQGAQGANVLTF.

V gene TRBV30 combines with J gene TRBJ2-2, with 9 bases aligning to TRBD2. The V and J ends lost 0 bases and 2 bases, in that order; junction bases with no gene match: 13. CDR3 length equals 19 residues. The V gene's germline CDR1 is GTSNPN and CDR2 SVGIG (reference sequence). In DNA, the CDR3 is TGTGCCTGGAGTGTATGGAGTGCGTGGACTAGCGATAACACCGGGGAGCTGTTTTTT. Translated, it gives CAWSVWSAWTSDNTGELFF.

This sequence joins TRBV7-8 and TRBJ1-2; 7 bases line up with TRBD1. Germline CDR1 reads SGHVS; CDR2 reads FQNEAQ. Unmatched junction bases numbered 14, after V lost 0 bases and J lost 7 bases. The CDR3 is 17 residues long. The CDR3 loop reads CASSLAGDRVMRFGYTF. CDR3 DNA sequence: TGTGCCAGCAGCTTAGCGGGAGACAGGGTGATGCGCTTTGGCTACACCTTC.

The chain joins TRBV12-5 to TRBJ1-3; D not resolved. Germline V CDR1 and CDR2: LGHNT, FRNRAP. V was shortened by 9 bases and J by 3 bases, with 12 bases between the two germline ends. This CDR3 has 13 amino acids. The CDR3 DNA sequence: TGTGCTAGCCGCGAGGCAGTTGGAAACACCATATATTTT. It translates to CASREAVGNTIYF.

This chain's CDR3 is CASSIARQGIYGYTF. In DNA form, the CDR3 reads TGTGCCAGTAGTATAGCGCGACAGGGAATATACGGCTACACCTTC. V gene TRBV19 combines with J gene TRBJ1-2, with 7 bases fitting TRBD1. Germline CDR1 reads LNHDA; CDR2 reads SQIVND (reference sequence). The CDR3 is 15 residues long. V was clipped by 1 base and J by 8 bases; unmatched bases: 10.

This chain connects TRBV5-5 to TRBJ2-3, with D possibly TRBD2 on 6 matching bases. The V end was cut by 5 bases, the J end by 5 bases, with 18 bases between. There are 15 residues in the CDR3. Germline V gene data show CDR1 as SGHKS and CDR2 as YYEKEE (reference sequence). The CDR3 bases are TGTGCCAGCAGTTTGTTATCGGCGGGGAGAGATACGCAGTATTTT. Protein product: CASSLLSAGRDTQYF. The full variable domain, with the rest looked up from reference TRBV5-5 and TRBJ2-3, is DAGVTQSPTHLIKTRGQQVTLRCSPISGHKSVSWYQQVLGQGPQFIFQYYEKEERGRGNFPDRFSARQFPNYSSELNVNALLLGDSALYLCASSLLSAGRDTQYFGPGTRLTVL.